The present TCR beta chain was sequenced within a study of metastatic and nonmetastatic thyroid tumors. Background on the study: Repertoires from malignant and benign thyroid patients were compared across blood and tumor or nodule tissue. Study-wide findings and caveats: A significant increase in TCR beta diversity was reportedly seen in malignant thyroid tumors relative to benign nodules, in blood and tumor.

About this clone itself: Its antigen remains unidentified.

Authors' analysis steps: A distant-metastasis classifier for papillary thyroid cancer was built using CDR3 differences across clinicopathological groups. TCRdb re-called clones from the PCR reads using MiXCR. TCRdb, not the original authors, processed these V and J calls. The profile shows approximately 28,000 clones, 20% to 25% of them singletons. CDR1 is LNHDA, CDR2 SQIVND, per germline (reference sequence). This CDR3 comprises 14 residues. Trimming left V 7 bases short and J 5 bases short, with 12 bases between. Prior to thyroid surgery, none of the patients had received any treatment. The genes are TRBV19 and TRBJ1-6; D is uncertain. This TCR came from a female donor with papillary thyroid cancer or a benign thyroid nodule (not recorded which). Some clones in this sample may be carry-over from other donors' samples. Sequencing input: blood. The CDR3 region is CASIFKGHNSPLHF. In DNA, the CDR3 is TGTGCCAGTATATTTAAGGGCCATAATTCACCCCTCCACTTT.